The sequence of this T cell receptor beta chain was determined in a study of T cell responses to AZD1222 COVID-19 vaccine (TCRdb year 2021). Regarding the study in general: AZD1222 recipients with second doses at about 4 weeks or about 12 weeks were pooled, because spike-specific TCR depth and breadth did not differ between schedules. A total of just over 230 trial participants underwent TCR sequencing, of whom some 210 received two doses of AZD1222 and 26 received two doses of the MenACWY control vaccine. Enrollment into the trials was organized by age into subgroups of 18-55, 56-69 and 70-plus years, and those subgroups contained roughly 160, 29 and 62 TCR-sequenced participants, respectively.

The time point label here, explained by the study, means: baseline before first vaccination. Vaccinee samples came from UK trials COV001 and COV002, including a single-blind randomized controlled phase 2/3 trial of AZD1222 (ChAdOx1 nCoV-19) in healthy adults. Trial participant PBMC samples were collected at day 0 and day 28 after the second dose for TCRbeta chain sequencing. As regards this clone: The antigen it recognizes is unknown. Per-nucleotide qualities are absent, and no much larger clonotype sits a single base away.

The CDR3 regions of human TCRbeta chains were subjected to immunosequencing. Under the source paper's analysis protocol: TCRs in the repertoires were matched against a reference library of SARS-CoV-2-specific TCRs that had been generated with the MIRA antigen-specificity platform. Breadth was defined as the fraction of unique TCRs that were SARS-CoV-2-associated, and depth was defined as the fraction of total T cells that were SARS-CoV-2-associated. Using the MIRA data, each spike-specific TCR was assigned both to the spike region to which the TCR was reactive and to a CD4 or CD8 class. Log10-transformed breadth and depth values were compared by one-way ANOVA with Sidak's multiple comparisons tests. Drawn from immuneACCESS, this table holds only the in-frame rearrangements with V and J called that TCRdb kept. Clones are partly lost; checked studies trace under half to an unresolved V gene and leave the rest unexplained. V and J calls and clone size are as listed in that table; D and trimming were resolved from the DNA. The sample yields 150,000 to 180,000 clones; less than 90% were counted once. Around 3.2% of the sample is in the top ten clones.

General conclusions and limits of the study: Vaccine-associated CD4 TCRs spanned the whole spike protein, with dominant responses in regions 160-218 and 743-854. After two AZD1222 doses, spike-specific TCR breadth and depth were significantly higher than at day 0 and than in MenACWY recipients. Only six AZD1222 recipients were SARS-CoV-2 seropositive at baseline, limiting conclusions about previously exposed vaccinees. Participants were mostly white British and included more females than males, and it was suggested by the authors that clonal diversity may have been underestimated. Because no day 14 peak-response samples were available, repertoires were characterized only after the peak T cell response. Epitopes outside the regions mutated in the B.1.351 and B.1.1.7 variants were reportedly recognized by nearly half of the unique spike-specific TCRs. The 56-69-year group was small, and its depth increase did not reach significance, likely because of low power.

This clonotype originated in an adult in good health. Sample: peripheral blood, taken on day 0 of AZD1222 vaccination.

The CDR3 protein sequence reads: CASSLAGGLMNTEAFF. The DNA sequence is given as TGTGCCAGCAGCTTGGCGGGGGGACTTATGAACACTGAAGCTTTCTTT. The chain uses TRBV5-4 and TRBJ1-1; a tentative D call is TRBD1 (5 bases match). V lost 0 bases and J lost 0 bases; the stretch between them is 12 bases long. The CDR3 spans 16 residues, from the cysteine through the phenylalanine. Only CDR3 DNA remains: 48 bases, in frame from the first base. Via the germline V gene (reference sequence), CDR1 is SGHNT and CDR2 YYREEE.